The next 11 T cell receptor beta chains were all read from a single sample in a study of beta chain features in type 1 diabetes. Every bit of the isolated RNA underwent reverse transcription, so sequencing read expressed TCRB transcripts. Profiled with immunoSEQ multiplex PCR; TCRdb holds only in-frame clones, not every one. The sample contains about 360,000 clones, 10% to 15% of which appear only once. The specimen sequenced was naive CD4+ T cells from blood. These receptors came from a young man in good health.

The chain is built from TRBV6-1 and TRBJ1-1; D remains unclear. Germline V gene sequence: CDR1 MNHNS, CDR2 SASEGT. V was shortened by 6 bases and J by 7 bases, with 15 bases between the two germline ends. CDR3 length: 13 amino acids. DNA for the CDR3: TGTGCCAGCAGGACGGGCCGACGGGGTGAAGCTTTCTTT. Amino acid sequence: CASRTGRRGEAFF.

J is TRBJ2-4 and V is TRBV11-1, with a tentative D call TRBD1 (5 bases). Germline V gives CDR1 SGHAT, CDR2 FQDESV (reference sequence). Trimming removed 6 bases from V and 8 bases from J, with 23 bases in between. The CDR3 is 16 residues long. CDR3 sequence: CASSNQGYVPQDIQYF. CDR3 coding DNA: TGTGCCAGCAGTAATCAGGGTTATGTACCGCAGGACATTCAGTACTTC. Drawing the rest from reference TRBV11-1 and TRBJ2-4, the complete variable domain is EAEVAQSPRYKITEKSQAVAFWCDPISGHATLYWYRQILGQGPELLVQFQDESVVDDSQLPKDRFSAERLKGVDSTLKIQPAELGDSAMYLCASSNQGYVPQDIQYFGAGTRLSVL.

The rearrangement uses TRBV2 and TRBJ1-2; tentative D call: TRBD1 (5 bases). V gave up 2 bases and J gave up 4 bases, with 8 bases separating them. CDR3 size: 13 residues. Germline CDR1 SNHLY, CDR2 FYNNEI. CDR3 region: CASSESRVYGYTF. CDR3 nucleotide sequence: TGTGCCAGCAGTGAAAGCAGGGTCTATGGCTACACCTTC.

The rearrangement joins TRBV30 to TRBJ2-7, with 10 bases identical to TRBD1. The CDR3 consists of 14 residues. Trimming cost V 4 bases and J 1 base; bases outside gene matches: 4. Germline V gene lookup returns CDR1 GTSNPN and CDR2 SVGIG (reference sequence). CDR3 DNA sequence: TGTGCCTGGACCGGGACAGGGGTATCCTACGAGCAGTACTTC. Residues: CAWTGTGVSYEQYF.

J is TRBJ2-5 and V is TRBV27; 9 bases agree with TRBD2. Germline CDR1 reads MNHEY; CDR2 reads SMNVEV (reference sequence). V shed 4 bases, J shed 2 bases, and the junction held 8 bases outside the gene matches. The CDR3 extends over 16 amino acids. The CDR3 nucleotides are TGTGCCAGCAGTTCGTGGGCGGGGGGGGAACAAGAGACCCAGTACTTC. Amino acids: CASSSWAGGEQETQYF.

The chain is built from TRBV7-2 and TRBJ1-1; D perhaps matches TRBD1 (5 bases). The CDR3 consists of 15 residues. Germline V gives CDR1 SGHTA, CDR2 FQGNSA. The V and J ends lost 5 bases and 1 base respectively, with 14 bases between them. This chain's CDR3 is CASSLEEGRNTEAFF. In nucleotides, the CDR3 is TGTGCCAGCAGCCTAGAGGAGGGGAGGAACACTGAAGCTTTCTTT.

The chain employs TRBV19 and TRBJ2-2; D may be TRBD1 (5 bases). CDR3 length: 13 amino acids. CDR1 is LNHDA, CDR2 SQIVND, per germline (reference sequence). Trimming pared 8 bases from V and 5 bases from J, leaving 12 bases between. CDR3 nucleotide sequence: TGTGCCAGTGGGGCGCTTGGGACCGGGGAGCTGTTTTTT. Amino acid sequence: CASGALGTGELFF.

This clone has more than one count but fewer than ten. The chain couples TRBV18 to TRBJ1-5; 7 nucleotides agree with TRBD1. The CDR3 covers 14 residues. Germline CDR1 and CDR2: KGHSH and LQKENI. V shed 3 bases, J shed 4 bases, and the junction held 3 bases outside the gene matches. CDR3 amino acids: CASSPLQGNQPQHF. Written as DNA, the CDR3 is TGTGCCAGCTCACCCTTACAGGGGAATCAGCCCCAGCATTTT.

The chain uses TRBV7-9 and TRBJ2-3; D may be TRBD2 (5 bases). V shed 4 bases and J shed 0 bases, with 17 bases lying between them. In germline, CDR1 is SEHNR, CDR2 FQNEAQ (reference sequence). This CDR3 region has 17 residues. CDR3 DNA sequence: TGTGCCAGCAGCTGGAGGCTGAGTAGTATTAGCACAGATACGCAGTATTTT. This codes for CASSWRLSSISTDTQYF. Complete variable domain (other parts from reference TRBV7-9 and TRBJ2-3): DTGVSQNPRHKITKRGQNVTFRCDPISEHNRLYWYRQTLGQGPEFLTYFQNEAQLEKSRLLSDRFSAERPKGSFSTLEIQRTEQGDSAMYLCASSWRLSSISTDTQYFGPGTRLTVL.

The chain is built from TRBV14 and TRBJ2-7; D is perhaps TRBD2 (6 bases). Looked up from germline, CDR1 is SGHDN and CDR2 is FVKESK. The CDR3 runs to 15 residues. Trimming removed 1 base from V and 0 bases from J, with 10 bases in between. Here the CDR3 reads CASSQARRGSYEQYF. For the CDR3, the DNA is TGTGCCAGCAGCCAAGCCAGGAGGGGCTCCTACGAGCAGTACTTC.

This clone has just a few counts. J is TRBJ2-2 and V is TRBV5-4, with 7 bases matching TRBD2. Losses at the gene ends were 0 bases for V and 5 bases for J; bases not matched to a gene: 1. The germline CDR1 and CDR2 sequences are SGHNT and YYREEE (reference sequence). The CDR3 spans 14 residues. The CDR3 loop is CASSLDSGTGELFF. CDR3 sequence (DNA): TGTGCCAGCAGCTTGGATAGCGGGACCGGGGAGCTGTTTTTT.